The rows below give T cell receptor beta chains drawn from one sample of a study of a mutant IDH1 vaccine in newly diagnosed glioma. Repertoires were generated with immunoSEQ multiplex PCR, while TCRdb's copy carries only in-frame clones and drops some. The sample shows some 67,000 clones, about 86% of them seen only once. This specimen consisted of peripheral blood mononuclear cells (PBMCs), obtained from a glioma patient treated with radiotherapy, temozolomide or both. Receptors originate from a woman between 18 and 29 years old with glioma. Some clones in this sample may be carry-over from other donors' samples. Each CDR3 is given with its conserved first and last residue. The D gene is left open where the match is weak. Size is stated for part of the rows, as once, few or many counts, or as a class when the clone is expanded.

J gene: TRBJ2-5; D gene: -; V gene: TRBV18; clone size: -; CDR3 protein: CASSPGQETQYF; CDR3 DNA: TGTGCCAGCTCACCCGGCCAAGAGACCCAGTACTTC
J gene: TRBJ1-5; D gene: TRBD1; V gene: TRBV5-4; clone size: -; CDR3 protein: CASSLEPGQVGEAQHF; CDR3 DNA: TGTGCCAGCAGCTTGGAACCGGGACAGGTAGGCGAAGCCCAGCATTTT
J gene: TRBJ2-7; D gene: TRBD1; V gene: TRBV19; clone size: -; CDR3 protein: CASLGQESSYEQYF; CDR3 DNA: TGTGCCAGTCTGGGACAGGAGAGCTCCTACGAGCAGTACTTC
J gene: TRBJ1-2; D gene: TRBD1; V gene: TRBV27; clone size: -; CDR3 protein: CASTPLLGQGVNYGYTF; CDR3 DNA: TGTGCCAGCACCCCCCTTCTCGGACAGGGAGTAAACTATGGCTACACCTTC
J gene: TRBJ1-2; D gene: TRBD1; V gene: TRBV5-1; clone size: -; CDR3 protein: CASSLGGTGHYGYTF; CDR3 DNA: TGCGCCAGCAGCTTGGGGGGGACAGGGCACTATGGCTACACCTTC
J gene: TRBJ1-4; D gene: -; V gene: TRBV7-9; clone size: -; CDR3 protein: CASSFGAGGREKLFF; CDR3 DNA: TGTGCCAGCAGCTTTGGGGCTGGGGGACGGGAAAAACTGTTTTTT
J gene: TRBJ1-5; D gene: -; V gene: TRBV6-1; clone size: -; CDR3 protein: CASRDGTAGQPQHF; CDR3 DNA: TGTGCCAGCAGGGATGGGACGGCCGGCCAGCCCCAGCATTTT
J gene: TRBJ1-1; D gene: TRBD1; V gene: TRBV11-2; clone size: few; CDR3 protein: CASSTRTGGVGAFF; CDR3 DNA: TGTGCCAGCAGCACACGGACAGGGGGCGTAGGAGCTTTCTTT
J gene: TRBJ2-7; D gene: -; V gene: TRBV21-1; clone size: -; CDR3 protein: CASSKPAGGTYEQYF; CDR3 DNA: TGTGCCAGCAGCAAACCGGCAGGGGGAACCTACGAGCAGTACTTC
J gene: TRBJ1-2; D gene: -; V gene: TRBV29-1; clone size: -; CDR3 protein: CSVENGYTF; CDR3 DNA: TGCAGCGTTGAGAATGGCTACACCTTC
J gene: TRBJ2-7; D gene: TRBD2; V gene: TRBV7-2; clone size: -; CDR3 protein: CASSLASGGANEQYF; CDR3 DNA: TGTGCCAGCAGCTTAGCGAGCGGGGGGGCGAACGAGCAGTACTTC
J gene: TRBJ2-3; D gene: -; V gene: TRBV9; clone size: -; CDR3 protein: CASSVLSGGTDTQYF; CDR3 DNA: TGTGCCAGCAGCGTATTGAGCGGAGGCACAGATACGCAGTATTTT
J gene: TRBJ2-5; D gene: TRBD2; V gene: TRBV5-1; clone size: -; CDR3 protein: CASSLEGAGGETQYF; CDR3 DNA: TGCGCCAGCAGCTTGGAAGGGGCGGGAGGAGAGACCCAGTACTTC
J gene: TRBJ1-2; D gene: -; V gene: TRBV7-9; clone size: -; CDR3 protein: CASSLGAVSQGPGYTF; CDR3 DNA: TGTGCCAGCAGCTTAGGGGCGGTATCCCAAGGGCCTGGCTACACCTTC
J gene: TRBJ1-5; D gene: TRBD1; V gene: TRBV7-8; clone size: -; CDR3 protein: CASRRTGGEGPQHF; CDR3 DNA: TGTGCCAGCAGAAGAACAGGGGGCGAAGGGCCCCAGCATTTT
J gene: TRBJ2-2; D gene: -; V gene: TRBV7-9; clone size: -; CDR3 protein: CASSLMGTGELFF; CDR3 DNA: TGTGCCAGCAGCTTAATGGGGACCGGGGAGCTGTTTTTT
J gene: TRBJ2-3; D gene: -; V gene: TRBV2; clone size: -; CDR3 protein: CASMKGIPPDTQYF; CDR3 DNA: TGTGCCAGCATGAAGGGGATACCCCCAGATACGCAGTATTTT